This TCR beta chain was captured by sequencing in a study of molecular identifiers for immune sequencing clone quantification. TCRdb reprocessed the PCR reads via MiXCR and lists one record per CDR3 protein. This table holds more than 550,000 distinct CDR3 sequences, approximately 24% found once. At least ten counts were recorded for this clonotype. Trimming took 0 bases from V and 6 from J; bases not matched to a gene: 11. CDR3 size: 18 residues. The chain has TRBV23-1 and TRBJ2-3; TRBD2 matches 11 bases. TRBV23-1 is sorted into the ORF group, with uncertain function. The TCR originated in a human donor in good health. Some libraries in this study had Jurkat cell RNA spiked in. The sequenced material came from naive CD8+ T cells from blood, with Jurkat cell RNA spiked in. Regarding subset: FACS-sorted CD8+CD4-CCR7+CD45RA+ naive T cells. The CDR3 DNA sequence: TGCGCCAGCAGTCAATCGAATGGGCTAGCGGGGGGTTGTGATACGCAGTATTTT. It specifies CASSQSNGLAGGCDTQYF.